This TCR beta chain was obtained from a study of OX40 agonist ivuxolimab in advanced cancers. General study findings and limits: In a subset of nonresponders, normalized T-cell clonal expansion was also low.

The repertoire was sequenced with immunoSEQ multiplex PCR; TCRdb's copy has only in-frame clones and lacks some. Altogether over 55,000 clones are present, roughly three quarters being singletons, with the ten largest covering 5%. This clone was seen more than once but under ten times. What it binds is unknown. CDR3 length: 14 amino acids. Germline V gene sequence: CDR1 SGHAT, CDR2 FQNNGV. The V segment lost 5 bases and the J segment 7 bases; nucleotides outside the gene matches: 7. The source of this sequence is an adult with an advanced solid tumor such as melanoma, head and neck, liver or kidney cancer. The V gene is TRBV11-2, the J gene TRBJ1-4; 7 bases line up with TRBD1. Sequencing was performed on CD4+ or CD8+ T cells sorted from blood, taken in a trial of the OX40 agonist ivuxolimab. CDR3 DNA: TGTGCCAGCAGCCGAGACAGGGTGGGTGAAAAACTGTTTTTT. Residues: CASSRDRVGEKLFF.